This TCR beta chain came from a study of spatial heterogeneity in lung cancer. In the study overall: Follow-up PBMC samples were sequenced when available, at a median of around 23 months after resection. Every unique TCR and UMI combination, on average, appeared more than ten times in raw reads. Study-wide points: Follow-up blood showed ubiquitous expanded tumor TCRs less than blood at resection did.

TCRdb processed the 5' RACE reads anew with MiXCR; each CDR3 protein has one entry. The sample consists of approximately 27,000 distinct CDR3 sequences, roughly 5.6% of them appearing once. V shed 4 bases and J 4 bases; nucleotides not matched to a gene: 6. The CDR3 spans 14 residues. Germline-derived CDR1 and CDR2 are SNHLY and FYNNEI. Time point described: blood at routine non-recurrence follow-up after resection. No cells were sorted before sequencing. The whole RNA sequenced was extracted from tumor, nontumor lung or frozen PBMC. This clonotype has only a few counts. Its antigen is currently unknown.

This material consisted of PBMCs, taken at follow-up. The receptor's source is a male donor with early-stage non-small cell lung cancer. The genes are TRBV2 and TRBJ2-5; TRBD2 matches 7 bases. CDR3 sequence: CASSVAGARETQYF. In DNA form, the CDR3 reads TGTGCCAGCAGTGTTGCGGGAGCTCGAGAGACCCAGTACTTC.